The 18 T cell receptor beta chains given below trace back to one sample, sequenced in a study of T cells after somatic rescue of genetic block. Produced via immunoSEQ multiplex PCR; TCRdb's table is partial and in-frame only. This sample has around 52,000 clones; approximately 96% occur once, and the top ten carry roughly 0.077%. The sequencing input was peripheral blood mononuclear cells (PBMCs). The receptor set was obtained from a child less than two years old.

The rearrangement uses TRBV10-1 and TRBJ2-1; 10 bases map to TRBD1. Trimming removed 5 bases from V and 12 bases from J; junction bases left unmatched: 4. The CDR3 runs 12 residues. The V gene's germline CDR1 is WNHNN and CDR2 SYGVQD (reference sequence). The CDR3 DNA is TGCGCCAGCAGTCGGGACAGGGGTTGGCAGTTCTTC. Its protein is CASSRDRGWQFF.

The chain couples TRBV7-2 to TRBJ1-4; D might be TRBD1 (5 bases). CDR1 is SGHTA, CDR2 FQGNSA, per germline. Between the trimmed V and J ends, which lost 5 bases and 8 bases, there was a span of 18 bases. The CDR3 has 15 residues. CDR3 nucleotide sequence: TGTGCCAGCAGCCTTCACCAGGGTTGGGGGGAAAAACTGTTTTTT. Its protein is CASSLHQGWGEKLFF.

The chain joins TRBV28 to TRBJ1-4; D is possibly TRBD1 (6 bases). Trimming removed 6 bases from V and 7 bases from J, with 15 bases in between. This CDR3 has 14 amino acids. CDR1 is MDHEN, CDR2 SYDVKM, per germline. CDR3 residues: CASRLTGWSEKLFF. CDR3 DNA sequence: TGTGCCAGCAGGCTGACAGGTTGGAGTGAAAAACTGTTTTTT.

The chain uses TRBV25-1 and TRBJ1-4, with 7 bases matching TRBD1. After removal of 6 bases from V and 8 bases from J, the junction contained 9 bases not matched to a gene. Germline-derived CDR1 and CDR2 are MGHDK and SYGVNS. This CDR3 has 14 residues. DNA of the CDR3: TGTGCCAGCAGGTTGACAGGGACGGGGGAAAAACTGTTTTTT. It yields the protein CASRLTGTGEKLFF.

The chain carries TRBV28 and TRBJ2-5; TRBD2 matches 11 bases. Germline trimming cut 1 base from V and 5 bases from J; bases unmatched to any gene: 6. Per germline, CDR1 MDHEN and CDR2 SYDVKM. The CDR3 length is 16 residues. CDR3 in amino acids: CASSLLLAGVLETQYF. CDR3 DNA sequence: TGTGCCAGCAGTTTATTACTAGCGGGAGTCCTGGAGACCCAGTACTTC.

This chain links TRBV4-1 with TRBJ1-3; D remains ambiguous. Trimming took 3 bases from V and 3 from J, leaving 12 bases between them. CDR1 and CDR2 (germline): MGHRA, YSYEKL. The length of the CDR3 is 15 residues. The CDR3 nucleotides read TGCGCCAGCAGCCATGAAGAAGTGGGTGGAAACACCATATATTTT. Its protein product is CASSHEEVGGNTIYF.

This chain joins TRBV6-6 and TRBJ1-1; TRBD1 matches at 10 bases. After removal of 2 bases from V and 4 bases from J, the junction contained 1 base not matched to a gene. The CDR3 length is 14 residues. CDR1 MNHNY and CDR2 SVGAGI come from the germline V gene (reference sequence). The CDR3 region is CASSYRDRGTEAFF. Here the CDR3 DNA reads TGTGCCAGCAGTTACCGGGACAGGGGCACTGAAGCTTTCTTT.

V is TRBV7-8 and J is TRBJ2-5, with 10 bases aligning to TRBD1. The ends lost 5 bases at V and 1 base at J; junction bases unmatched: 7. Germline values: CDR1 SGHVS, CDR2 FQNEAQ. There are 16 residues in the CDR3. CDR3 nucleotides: TGTGCCAGCAGCCCTGCCGGACAGGGGGTCCAAGAGACCCAGTACTTC. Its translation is CASSPAGQGVQETQYF.

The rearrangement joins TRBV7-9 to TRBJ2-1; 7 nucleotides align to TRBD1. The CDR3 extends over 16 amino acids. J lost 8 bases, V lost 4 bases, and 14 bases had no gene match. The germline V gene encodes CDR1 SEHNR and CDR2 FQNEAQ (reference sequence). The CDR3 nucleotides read TGTGCCAGCAGCTCAGACCCCGGACAGGCGCCGGATGAGCAGTTCTTC. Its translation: CASSSDPGQAPDEQFF.

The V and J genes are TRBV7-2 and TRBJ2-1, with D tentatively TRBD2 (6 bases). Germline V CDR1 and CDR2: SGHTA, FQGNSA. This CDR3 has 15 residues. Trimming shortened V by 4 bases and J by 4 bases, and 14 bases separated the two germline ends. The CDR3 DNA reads TGTGCCAGCAGCTCGACGCTGGCGGGATACAATGAGCAGTTCTTC. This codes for CASSSTLAGYNEQFF.

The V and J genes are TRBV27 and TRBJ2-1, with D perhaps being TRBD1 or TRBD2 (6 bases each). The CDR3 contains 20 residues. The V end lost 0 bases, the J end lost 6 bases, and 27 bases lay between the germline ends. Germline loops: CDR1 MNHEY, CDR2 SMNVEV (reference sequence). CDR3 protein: CASSLSPRGASGLLSNEQFF. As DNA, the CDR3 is TGTGCCAGCAGTTTATCGCCCAGGGGTGCCTCGGGACTCCTTAGCAATGAGCAGTTCTTC.

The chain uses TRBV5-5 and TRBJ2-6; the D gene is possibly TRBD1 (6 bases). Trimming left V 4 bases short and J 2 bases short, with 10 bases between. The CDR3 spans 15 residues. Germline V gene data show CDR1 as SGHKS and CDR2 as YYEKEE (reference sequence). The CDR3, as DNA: TGTGCCAGCAGCCACTGGACAGCTGGGGCCAACGTCCTGACTTTC. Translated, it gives CASSHWTAGANVLTF.

The CDR3 DNA follows: TGTGCCAGCAGTCAAGGGGTGACCGGGGAGCTGTTTTTT. It encodes CASSQGVTGELFF. The rearrangement uses TRBV27 and TRBJ2-2; weak D call: TRBD1 (5 bases). This CDR3 is 13 amino acids long. The germline V gene has CDR1 MNHEY and CDR2 SMNVEV (reference sequence). With 5 bases removed from V and 5 bases from J, the gap between germline ends came to 9 bases.

The CDR3 DNA follows: TGTGCCAGCAGGGGGGGGATTTTGGAGGGCGCTGAAGCTTTCTTT. Protein product: CASRGGILEGAEAFF. The chain joins TRBV2 to TRBJ1-1, with D possibly matching TRBD1 (5 bases). The CDR3 totals 15 residues. V was pared by 6 bases and J by 6 bases, with 20 bases between. The germline CDR1 and CDR2 sequences are SNHLY and FYNNEI.

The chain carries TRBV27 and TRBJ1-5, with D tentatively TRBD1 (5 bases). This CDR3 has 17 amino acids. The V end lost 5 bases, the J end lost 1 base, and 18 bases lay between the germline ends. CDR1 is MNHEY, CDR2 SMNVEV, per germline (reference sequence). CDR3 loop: CASSPRQGGLSNQPQHF. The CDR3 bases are TGTGCCAGCAGTCCCAGGCAGGGAGGTCTAAGCAATCAGCCCCAGCATTTT.

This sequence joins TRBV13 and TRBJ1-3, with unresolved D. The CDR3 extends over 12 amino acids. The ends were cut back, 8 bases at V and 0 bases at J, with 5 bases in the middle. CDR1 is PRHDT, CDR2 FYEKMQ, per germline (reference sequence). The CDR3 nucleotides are TGTGCCAGCGGCCACTCTGGAAACACCATATATTTT. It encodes CASGHSGNTIYF. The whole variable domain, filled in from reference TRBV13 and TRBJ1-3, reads AAGVIQSPRHLIKEKRETATLKCYPIPRHDTVYWYQQGPGQDPQFLISFYEKMQSDKGSIPDRFSAQQFSDYHSELNMSSLELGDSALYFCASGHSGNTIYFGEGSWLTVV.

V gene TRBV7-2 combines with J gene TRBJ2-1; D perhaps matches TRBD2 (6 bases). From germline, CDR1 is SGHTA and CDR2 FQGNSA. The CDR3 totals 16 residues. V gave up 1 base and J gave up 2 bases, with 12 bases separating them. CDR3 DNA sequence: TGTGCCAGCAGCTTAGTTCTAGCGTTCCCCTACAATGAGCAGTTCTTC. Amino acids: CASSLVLAFPYNEQFF.

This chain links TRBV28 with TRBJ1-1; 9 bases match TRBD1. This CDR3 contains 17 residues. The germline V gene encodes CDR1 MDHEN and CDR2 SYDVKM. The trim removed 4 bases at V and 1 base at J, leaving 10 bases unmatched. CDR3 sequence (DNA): TGTGCCAGCAGTTACGGGACAGGGTGGCCCTCGAACACTGAAGCTTTCTTT. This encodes CASSYGTGWPSNTEAFF.